These T cell receptor beta chains were read from a single sample in a study of CD8 T cells in ankylosing spondylitis. One entry per CDR3 protein, called by TCRdb with MiXCR from the 5' RACE reads. Of about 150,000 distinct CDR3 sequences in the sample, around 42% are singletons; the top ten hold 13% to 15%. The source material was synovial fluid, either unsorted or a sorted T cell fraction (not recorded which). The origin of the receptors is a male donor with ankylosing spondylitis. CDR3s include the opening cysteine and the closing phenylalanine or tryptophan. The order of the fields is clone size, V gene, J gene, D gene, CDR3 protein, CDR3 DNA. D genes are given only for firm matches. Size tells how often a clone was seen (once, few, many) or the class of an expanded clone, and some rows leave it out.

>.|TRBV21-1|TRBJ1-2|.
CASSKGGLEPPGGYTF
TGTGCCAGCAGCAAAGGGGGCCTGGAACCTCCGGGGGGCTACACCTTC
>.|TRBV12-5|TRBJ2-5|.
CASGLANGLALWTETQYF
TGTGCTAGTGGTTTGGCGAACGGCCTAGCGCTTTGGACGGAGACCCAGTACTTC
>many|TRBV4-2|TRBJ2-7|.
CASSPWGSYEQYF
TGTGCCAGCAGTCCTTGGGGGTCCTACGAGCAGTACTTC
>once|TRBV5-1|TRBJ1-4|.
CASSLGQTNEKLFF
TGCGCCAGCAGCTTGGGACAGACTAATGAAAAACTGTTTTTT
>.|TRBV4-1|TRBJ2-6|.
CASSHPEGPRSSGANVLTF
TGCGCCAGCAGCCACCCCGAGGGGCCTCGTAGCTCTGGGGCCAACGTCCTGACTTTC
>.|TRBV12-3/TRBV12-4|TRBJ2-1|TRBD2
CASSLRGRAYNEQFF
TGTGCCAGCAGCCTTCGGGGGAGGGCCTACAATGAGCAGTTCTTC
>few|TRBV2|TRBJ1-5|.
CASSTIADSRSNQPQHF
TGTGCCAGCAGTACAATCGCCGACAGCCGCAGCAATCAGCCCCAGCATTTT
>few|TRBV28|TRBJ2-3|.
CASSLEGLDDTQYF
TGTGCCAGCAGTTTAGAGGGATTGGATGATACGCAGTATTTT
>few|TRBV7-2|TRBJ1-2|.
CASSLGGEVPYGYTF
TGTGCCAGCAGCTTAGGGGGCGAAGTCCCCTATGGCTACACCTTC
>many|TRBV12-3/TRBV12-4|TRBJ1-5|.
CASSNSNQPQHF
TGTGCCAGCAGTAATAGCAATCAGCCCCAGCATTTT
>few|TRBV4-2|TRBJ2-1|TRBD2
CASSQDGTSAHNEQFF
TGTGCCAGCAGCCAAGACGGGACTAGCGCGCACAATGAGCAGTTCTTC
>.|TRBV5-1|TRBJ1-2|.
CASSLAGARDYGYTF
TGCGCCAGCAGCTTGGCGGGGGCACGGGACTATGGCTACACCTTC
>few|TRBV28|TRBJ2-2|.
CASTRTINTGELFF
TGTGCCAGCACCCGGACAATCAACACCGGGGAGCTGTTTTTT
>.|TRBV7-9|TRBJ2-7|.
CASSLFGGDSYEQYF
TGTGCCAGCAGCTTATTCGGCGGAGACAGCTACGAGCAGTACTTC
>.|TRBV4-3|TRBJ2-3|.
CASSQDVGRLTDTQYF
TGCGCCAGCAGCCAAGATGTGGGCAGGTTAACAGATACGCAGTATTTT
>.|TRBV5-1|TRBJ1-2|.
CASSPPGRTSYGYTF
TGCGCCAGCAGCCCGCCGGGACGGACGTCCTATGGCTACACCTTC
>.|TRBV29-1|TRBJ2-7|TRBD2
CSVIRTSKNYEQYF
TGCAGCGTGATAAGGACTAGTAAAAACTACGAGCAGTACTTC
>few|TRBV27|TRBJ1-2|.
CASCPTRRGAYYGYTF
TGTGCCAGCTGTCCCACCCGAAGGGGGGCGTACTATGGCTACACCTTC
>.|TRBV21-1|TRBJ1-5|.
CASRGDRTTGQPQHF
TGTGCCAGCAGGGGGGACAGGACGACAGGTCAGCCCCAGCATTTT
>once|TRBV10-3|TRBJ1-3|.
CAISAGRGTGNTIYF
TGTGCCATCAGTGCAGGCAGGGGAACTGGAAACACCATATATTTT
>.|TRBV6-1|TRBJ1-1|.
CASSHRVVRNTEAFF
TGTGCCAGCAGCCACAGGGTGGTAAGGAACACTGAAGCTTTCTTT
>.|TRBV28|TRBJ1-1|.
CASQPMGISRIFMNTEAFF
TGTGCCAGCCAACCCATGGGCATCTCCAGGATCTTCATGAACACTGAAGCTTTCTTT
>.|TRBV4-2|TRBJ1-2|.
CASQANAGASYGYTF
TGTGCCAGCCAAGCCAACGCGGGGGCAAGCTATGGCTACACCTTC
>once|TRBV6-2/TRBV6-3|TRBJ2-7|TRBD2
CASSYSIIGVSGNDEQYF
TGTGCCAGCAGTTACTCGATAATCGGGGTAAGCGGGAACGACGAGCAGTACTTC
>.|TRBV4-3|TRBJ2-1|TRBD2
CASSHTITSGSSRAYNEQFF
TGCGCCAGCAGCCATACGATTACTAGCGGGAGCTCCCGGGCTTACAATGAGCAGTTCTTC
>many|TRBV12-3/TRBV12-4|TRBJ2-1|.
CASTQGREQFF
TGTGCCAGCACCCAGGGTCGTGAGCAGTTCTTC